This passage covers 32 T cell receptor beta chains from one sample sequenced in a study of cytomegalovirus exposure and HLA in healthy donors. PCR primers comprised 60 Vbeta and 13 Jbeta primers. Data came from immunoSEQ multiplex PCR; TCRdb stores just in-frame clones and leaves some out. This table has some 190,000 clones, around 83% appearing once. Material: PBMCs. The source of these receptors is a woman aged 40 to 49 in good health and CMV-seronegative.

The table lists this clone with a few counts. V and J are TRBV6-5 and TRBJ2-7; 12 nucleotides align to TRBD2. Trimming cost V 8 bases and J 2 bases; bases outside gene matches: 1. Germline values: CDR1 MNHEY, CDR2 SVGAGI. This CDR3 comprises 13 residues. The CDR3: CASRTSGTYEQYF. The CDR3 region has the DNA TGTGCCAGCCGGACTAGCGGGACCTACGAGCAGTACTTC.

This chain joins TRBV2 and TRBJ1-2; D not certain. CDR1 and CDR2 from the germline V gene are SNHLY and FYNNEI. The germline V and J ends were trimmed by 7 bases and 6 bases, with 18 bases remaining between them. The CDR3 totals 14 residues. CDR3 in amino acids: CASTFTAPPNGYTF. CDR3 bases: TGTGCCAGCACCTTTACAGCCCCTCCCAATGGCTACACCTTC.

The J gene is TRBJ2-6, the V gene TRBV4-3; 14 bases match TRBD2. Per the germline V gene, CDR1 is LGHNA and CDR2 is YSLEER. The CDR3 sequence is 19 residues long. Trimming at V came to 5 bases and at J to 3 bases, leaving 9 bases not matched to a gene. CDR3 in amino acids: CASSTRLAGGPGGANVLTF. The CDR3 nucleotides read TGCGCCAGCAGCACCAGACTAGCGGGAGGGCCGGGTGGGGCCAACGTCCTGACTTTC.

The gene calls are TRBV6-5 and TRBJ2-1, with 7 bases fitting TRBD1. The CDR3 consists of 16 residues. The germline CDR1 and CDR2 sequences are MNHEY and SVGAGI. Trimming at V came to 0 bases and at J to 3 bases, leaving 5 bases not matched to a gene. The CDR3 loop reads CASSYSIGGNYNEQFF. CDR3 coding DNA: TGTGCCAGCAGTTACTCGATAGGGGGCAACTACAATGAGCAGTTCTTC.

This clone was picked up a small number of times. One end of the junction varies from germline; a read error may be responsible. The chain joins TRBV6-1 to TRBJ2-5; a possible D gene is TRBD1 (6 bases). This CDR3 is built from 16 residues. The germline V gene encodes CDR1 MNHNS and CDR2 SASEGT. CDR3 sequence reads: CASNETPGQYQETQYF. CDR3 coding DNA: TGTGCCAGCAATGAAACCCCCGGACAGTACCAAGAGACCCAGTACTTC.

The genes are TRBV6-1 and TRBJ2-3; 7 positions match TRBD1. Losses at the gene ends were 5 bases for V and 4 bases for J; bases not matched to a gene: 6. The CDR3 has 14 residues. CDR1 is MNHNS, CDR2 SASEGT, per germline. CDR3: CASSSGGSPDTQYF. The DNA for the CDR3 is TGTGCCAGCAGTTCAGGGGGTTCACCAGATACGCAGTATTTT.

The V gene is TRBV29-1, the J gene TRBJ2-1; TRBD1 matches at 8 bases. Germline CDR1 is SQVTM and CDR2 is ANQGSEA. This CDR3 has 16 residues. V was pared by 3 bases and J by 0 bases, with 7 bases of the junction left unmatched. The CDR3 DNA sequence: TGCAGCGTTGAGCCGGGACAGGTGAGCTCCTACAATGAGCAGTTCTTC. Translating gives CSVEPGQVSSYNEQFF.

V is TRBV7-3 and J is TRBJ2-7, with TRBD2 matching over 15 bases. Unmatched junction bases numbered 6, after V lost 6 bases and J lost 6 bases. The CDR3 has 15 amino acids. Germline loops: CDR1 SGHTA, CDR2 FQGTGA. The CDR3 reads CASSFRTSGRGEQYF. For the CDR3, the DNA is TGTGCCAGCAGTTTTCGGACTAGCGGGAGGGGCGAGCAGTACTTC.

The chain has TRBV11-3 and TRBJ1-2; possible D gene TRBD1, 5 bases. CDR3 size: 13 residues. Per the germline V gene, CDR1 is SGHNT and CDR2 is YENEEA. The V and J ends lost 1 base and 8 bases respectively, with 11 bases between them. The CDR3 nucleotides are TGTGCCAGCAGCTTAGGGGGCCTTCGGGGCTACACCTTC. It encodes CASSLGGLRGYTF.

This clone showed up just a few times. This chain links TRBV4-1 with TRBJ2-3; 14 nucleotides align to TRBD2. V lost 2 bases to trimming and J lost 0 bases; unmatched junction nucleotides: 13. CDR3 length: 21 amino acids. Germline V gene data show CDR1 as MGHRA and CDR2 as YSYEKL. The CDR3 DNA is TGCGCCAGCAGCCAACCACGACTAGCGGGAGGGCCGGTGGCTAGCACAGATACGCAGTATTTT. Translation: CASSQPRLAGGPVASTDTQYF.

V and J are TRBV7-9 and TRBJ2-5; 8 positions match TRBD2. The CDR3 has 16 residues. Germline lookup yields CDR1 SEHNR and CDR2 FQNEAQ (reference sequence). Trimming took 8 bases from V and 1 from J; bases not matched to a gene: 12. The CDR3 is CASSSSGGERQETQYF. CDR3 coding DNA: TGTGCCAGCTCCAGTTCGGGGGGGGAACGCCAAGAGACCCAGTACTTC.

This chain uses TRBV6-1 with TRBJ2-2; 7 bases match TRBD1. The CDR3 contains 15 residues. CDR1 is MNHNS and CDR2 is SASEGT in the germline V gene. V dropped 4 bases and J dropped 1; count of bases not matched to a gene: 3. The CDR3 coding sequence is TGTGCCAGCAGTGTGCAGGGGGTGAACACCGGGGAGCTGTTTTTT. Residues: CASSVQGVNTGELFF.

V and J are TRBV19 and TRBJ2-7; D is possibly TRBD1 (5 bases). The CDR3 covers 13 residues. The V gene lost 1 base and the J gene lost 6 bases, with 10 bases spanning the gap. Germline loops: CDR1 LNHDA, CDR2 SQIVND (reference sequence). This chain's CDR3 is CASSIAADTEQYV. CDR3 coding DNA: TGTGCCAGTAGTATAGCCGCGGACACCGAGCAGTACGTC.

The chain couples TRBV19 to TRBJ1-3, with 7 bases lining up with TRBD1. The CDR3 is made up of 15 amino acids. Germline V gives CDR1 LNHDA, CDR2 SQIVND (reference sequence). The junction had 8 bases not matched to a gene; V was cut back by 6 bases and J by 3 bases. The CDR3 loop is CASSPTGDFGNTIYF. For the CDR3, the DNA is TGTGCCAGTAGCCCTACAGGGGACTTTGGAAACACCATATATTTT. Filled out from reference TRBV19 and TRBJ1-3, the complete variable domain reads DGGITQSPKYLFRKEGQNVTLSCEQNLNHDAMYWYRQDPGQGLRLIYYSQIVNDFQKGDIAEGYSVSREKKESFPLTVTSAQKNPTAFYLCASSPTGDFGNTIYFGEGSWLTVV.

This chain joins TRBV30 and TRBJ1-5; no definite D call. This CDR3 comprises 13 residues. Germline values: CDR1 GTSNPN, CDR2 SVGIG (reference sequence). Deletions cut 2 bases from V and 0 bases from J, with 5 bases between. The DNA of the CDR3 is TGTGCCTGGAGTCCAGATAGCAATCAGCCCCAGCATTTT. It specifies CAWSPDSNQPQHF.

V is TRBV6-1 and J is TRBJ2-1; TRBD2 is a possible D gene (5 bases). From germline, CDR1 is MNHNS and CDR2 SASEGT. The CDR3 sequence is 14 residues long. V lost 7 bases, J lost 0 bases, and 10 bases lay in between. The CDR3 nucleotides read TGTGCCAGCACTAGGAGGAGCTCCTACAATGAGCAGTTCTTC. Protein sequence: CASTRRSSYNEQFF.

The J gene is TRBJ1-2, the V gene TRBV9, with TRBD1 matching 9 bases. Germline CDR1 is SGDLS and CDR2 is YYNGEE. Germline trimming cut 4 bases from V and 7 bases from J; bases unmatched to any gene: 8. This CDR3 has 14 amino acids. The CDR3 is CASSRPGQGGGYTF. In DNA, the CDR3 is TGTGCCAGCAGCAGACCGGGACAGGGAGGTGGCTACACCTTC.

Here the CDR3 reads CASSQVGPGRYNEQFF. CDR3 DNA sequence: TGCGCCAGCAGCCAAGTAGGGCCAGGGAGGTACAATGAGCAGTTCTTC. V and J are TRBV4-3 and TRBJ2-1; possible D gene TRBD2, 6 bases. The CDR3 contains 16 residues. Trimming removed 1 base at V and 4 bases at J, with 14 bases between. Germline CDR1 and CDR2: LGHNA and YSLEER.

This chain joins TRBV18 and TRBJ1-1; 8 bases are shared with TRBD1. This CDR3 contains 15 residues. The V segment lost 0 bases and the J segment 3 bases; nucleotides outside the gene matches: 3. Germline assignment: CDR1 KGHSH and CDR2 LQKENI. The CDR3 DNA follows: TGTGCCAGCTCACCACCGAGACAGGGGCACACTGAAGCTTTCTTT. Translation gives CASSPPRQGHTEAFF.

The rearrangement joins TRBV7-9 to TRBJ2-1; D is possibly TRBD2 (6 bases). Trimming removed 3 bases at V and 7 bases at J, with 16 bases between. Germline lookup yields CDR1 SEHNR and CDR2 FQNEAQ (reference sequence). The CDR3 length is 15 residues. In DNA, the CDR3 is TGTGCCAGCAGCTTCGCGGGGACGGGGAGGAATGAGCAGTTCTTC. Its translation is CASSFAGTGRNEQFF.

CDR3 amino acids: CASSIGTRNEQFF. The CDR3 DNA reads as TGTGCCAGTAGTATAGGGACACGCAATGAGCAGTTCTTC. The chain recombines TRBV19 with TRBJ2-1, with D maybe TRBD1 (5 bases). The CDR3 sequence is 13 residues long. Germline V CDR1 and CDR2: LNHDA, SQIVND (reference sequence). Trimming removed 1 base at V and 6 bases at J, with 7 bases between.

The CDR3: CASRDFPMNTEAFF. DNA for the CDR3: TGTGCCAGCCGGGATTTTCCCATGAACACTGAAGCTTTCTTT. This sequence joins TRBV6-1 and TRBJ1-1, with D unclear. V lost 8 bases and J 0 bases, leaving 13 bases between the germline ends. This CDR3 spans 14 amino acids. CDR1 is MNHNS, CDR2 SASEGT, per germline.

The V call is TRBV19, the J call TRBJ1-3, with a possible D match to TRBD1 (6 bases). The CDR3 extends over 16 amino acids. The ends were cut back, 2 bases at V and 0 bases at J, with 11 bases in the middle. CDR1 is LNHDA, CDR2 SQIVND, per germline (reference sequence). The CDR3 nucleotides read TGTGCCAGTAGTATATTGGGACACCTCTCTGGAAACACCATATATTTT. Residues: CASSILGHLSGNTIYF.

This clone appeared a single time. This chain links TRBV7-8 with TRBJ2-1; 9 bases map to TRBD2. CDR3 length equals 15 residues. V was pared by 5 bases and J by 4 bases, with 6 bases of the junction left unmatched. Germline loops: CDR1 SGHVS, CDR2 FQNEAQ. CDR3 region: CASSDRGLAYNEQFF. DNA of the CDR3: TGTGCCAGCAGCGATCGAGGACTAGCGTACAATGAGCAGTTCTTC.

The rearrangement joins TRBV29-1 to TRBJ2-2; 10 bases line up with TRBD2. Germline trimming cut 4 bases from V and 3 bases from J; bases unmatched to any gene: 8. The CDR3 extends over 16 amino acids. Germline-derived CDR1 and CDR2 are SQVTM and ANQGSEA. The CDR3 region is CSVGRASGRDTGELFF. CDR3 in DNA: TGCAGCGTTGGGCGGGCTAGCGGGAGAGACACCGGGGAGCTGTTTTTT.

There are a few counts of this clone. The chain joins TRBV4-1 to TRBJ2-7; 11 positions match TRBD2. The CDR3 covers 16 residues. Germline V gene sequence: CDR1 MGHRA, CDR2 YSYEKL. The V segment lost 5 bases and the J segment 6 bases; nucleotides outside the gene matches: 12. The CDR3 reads CASSYVLAGGAAEQYF. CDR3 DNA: TGCGCCAGCAGCTATGTGCTAGCGGGAGGTGCCGCCGAGCAGTACTTC.

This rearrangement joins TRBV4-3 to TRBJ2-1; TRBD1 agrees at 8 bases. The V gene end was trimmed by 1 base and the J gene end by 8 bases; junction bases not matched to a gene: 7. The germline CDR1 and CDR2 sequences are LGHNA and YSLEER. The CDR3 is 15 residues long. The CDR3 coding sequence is TGCGCCAGCAGCCAAGTGACAGGGGAGAGCGATGAGCAGTTCTTC. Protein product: CASSQVTGESDEQFF.

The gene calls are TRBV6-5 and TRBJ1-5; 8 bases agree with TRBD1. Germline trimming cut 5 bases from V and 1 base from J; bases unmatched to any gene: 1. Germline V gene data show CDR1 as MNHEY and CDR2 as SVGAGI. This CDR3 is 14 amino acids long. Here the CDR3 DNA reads TGTGCCAGCAGTCGGGACAGGAGCAATCAGCCCCAGCATTTT. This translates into CASSRDRSNQPQHF.

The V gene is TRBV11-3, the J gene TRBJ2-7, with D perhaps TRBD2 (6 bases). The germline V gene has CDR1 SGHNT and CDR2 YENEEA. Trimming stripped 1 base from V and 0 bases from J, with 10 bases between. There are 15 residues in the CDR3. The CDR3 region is CASSLGGGNSYEQYF. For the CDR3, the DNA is TGTGCCAGCAGCTTAGGAGGCGGGAACTCCTACGAGCAGTACTTC.

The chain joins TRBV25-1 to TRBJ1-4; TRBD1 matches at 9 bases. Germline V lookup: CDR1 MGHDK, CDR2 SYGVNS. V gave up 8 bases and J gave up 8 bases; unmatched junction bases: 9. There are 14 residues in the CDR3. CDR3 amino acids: CASGRGQGNEKLFF. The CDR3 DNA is TGTGCCAGCGGGAGGGGACAGGGAAACGAAAAACTGTTTTTT.

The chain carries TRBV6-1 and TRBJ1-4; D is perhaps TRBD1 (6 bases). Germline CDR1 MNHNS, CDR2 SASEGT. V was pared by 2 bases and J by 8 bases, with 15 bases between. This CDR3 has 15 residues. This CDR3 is CASSERSQRGEKLFF. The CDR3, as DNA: TGTGCCAGCAGTGAAAGGTCACAGAGGGGGGAAAAACTGTTTTTT.

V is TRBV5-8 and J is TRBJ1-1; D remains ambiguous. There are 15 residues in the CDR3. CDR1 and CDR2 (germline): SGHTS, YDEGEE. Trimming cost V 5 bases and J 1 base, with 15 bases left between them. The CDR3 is CASSYVGDTNTEAFF. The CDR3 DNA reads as TGTGCCAGCAGTTACGTGGGAGACACGAACACTGAAGCTTTCTTT.